This TCR beta chain is from a study of early T cells in non-severe SARS-CoV-2 infection. At the level of the study: Unsorted whole blood bulk RNA was sequenced, with unpaired chains. Study-level points and caveats: The matching step, a VDJdb search, favored anti-spike CD8 responses and missed private and CD4 specificities.

This clonotype was recorded a few times. Its antigen is as yet unknown. V shed 5 bases and J shed 8 bases, with 18 bases lying between them. This CDR3 region has 15 residues. The germline CDR1 and CDR2 sequences are LGHDT and YNNKEL (reference sequence). Each cDNA molecule carried a unique molecular identifier. TCRdb re-derived calls from the 5' RACE reads in MiXCR, one entry per CDR3 protein. The sample lists about 37,000 distinct CDR3 sequences, about 5.3% occurring once. Sequencing was carried out using whole blood. This sequence originates from an adult who was a healthcare worker with PCR-confirmed SARS-CoV-2 infection or an uninfected control (not recorded which). The chain is built from TRBV3-1 and TRBJ1-4; D not resolved. The CDR3, as DNA: TGTGCCAGCAGCTTCCGGGCCCCCCGGAGGGAAAAACTGTTTTTT. This translates into CASSFRAPRREKLFF.